This T cell receptor (beta chain) was obtained from a study of graft-versus-host responses after intestinal transplantation. Assay used: immunoSEQ multiplex PCR; TCRdb lists only in-frame clones, some missing. The table shows 27,000 or so clones, with around 76% occurring only once. Germline CDR1 MGHRA, CDR2 YSYEKL. This CDR3 is 12 amino acids long. A word on this clone: Its antigen remains unidentified. The junction and the germline gene differ at one end; a read error may be behind it.

The receptor's source is a human donor who received an intestinal transplant. The chain carries TRBV4-1 and TRBJ1-4; D remains ambiguous. The material sequenced was unstimulated CD4+ T cells sorted from spleen or lymph node cells, taken before intestinal transplant. CDR3: CASSQDGIELFF. CDR3 nucleotides: TGTGCCAGCAGCCAAGATGGGATCGAACTGTTTTTT.